A selection of T cell receptor beta chains follows, all from one sample in a study of technical replicates of blood from a handful of donors. Profiling relied on immunoSEQ multiplex PCR, and the TCRdb table lists in-frame clones only, not all of them. The repertoire holds 50,000 to 60,000 clones, with 91% as singletons. Sequencing was performed on PBMCs. Receptor source: a human donor in good health. Some clones in this sample may be carry-over from other donors' samples. Both conserved end residues are part of each CDR3. Each record gives: D gene, J gene, V gene, clone size, CDR3 protein, CDR3 DNA. A D gene is named only where the DNA matches it firmly. A row's size may be missing; if present it is once, few, many or a size class.

TRBD2,TRBJ2-3,TRBV7-6,few,CASSPHGLAGGTDTQYF,TGTGCCAGCAGCCCTCACGGACTAGCGGGGGGCACAGATACGCAGTATTTT
.,TRBJ1-3,TRBV6-6,.,CASSYSRGTGNTIYF,TGTGCCAGCAGTTACTCTAGGGGAACTGGAAACACCATATATTTT
.,TRBJ1-1,TRBV18,.,CASSAWQENTEAFF,TGTGCCAGCTCCGCCTGGCAGGAGAACACTGAAGCTTTCTTT
.,TRBJ1-5,TRBV6-5,.,CASSYRQYEPQHF,TGTGCCAGCAGTTATCGACAGTACGAGCCCCAGCATTTT
.,TRBJ1-1,TRBV5-1,once,CASSLAPGEGTEAFF,TGCGCCAGCAGCTTGGCTCCGGGAGAGGGCACTGAAGCTTTCTTT
TRBD2,TRBJ2-5,TRBV6-1,.,CASSAGLAGLRETQYF,TGTGCCAGCAGTGCGGGACTAGCGGGCCTCCGAGAGACCCAGTACTTC
.,TRBJ2-1,TRBV6-6,.,CASSYSRGIANEQFF,TGTGCCAGCAGTTACTCGAGGGGGATTGCGAATGAGCAGTTCTTC
TRBD1,TRBJ2-5,TRBV5-1,.,CASSSGQGTETQYF,TGCGCCAGCAGCTCGGGACAGGGGACAGAGACCCAGTACTTC
TRBD1,TRBJ2-2,TRBV11-2,once,CASSLGTGVLTGELFF,TGTGCCAGCAGCCTCGGGACAGGGGTTCTCACCGGGGAGCTGTTTTTT
TRBD1,TRBJ1-2,TRBV6-1,.,CASSEGGTGPYGYTF,TGTGCCAGCAGTGAAGGAGGGACAGGACCTTATGGCTACACCTTC
TRBD2,TRBJ2-2,TRBV7-6,.,CASSPRISGRASRDTGELFF,TGTGCCAGCAGCCCCCGTATTTCCGGGAGGGCCTCCCGCGACACCGGGGAGCTGTTTTTT
TRBD2,TRBJ2-1,TRBV4-1,.,CASSQVLAGVEQFF,TGCGCCAGCAGCCAAGTTCTAGCGGGAGTTGAGCAGTTCTTC
TRBD1,TRBJ2-5,TRBV13,few,CASSSPWTGGETQYF,TGTGCCAGCAGCTCTCCCTGGACAGGGGGAGAGACCCAGTACTTC
TRBD1,TRBJ1-1,TRBV2,.,CAREDRESTEAFF,TGTGCCAGGGAGGACAGGGAAAGCACTGAAGCTTTCTTT
.,TRBJ1-3,TRBV4-1,.,CASSQDDRSSGNTIYF,TGCGCCAGCAGCCAGGACGACAGGAGCTCTGGAAACACCATATATTTT
TRBD2,TRBJ2-2,TRBV2,.,CASRPSGIYTGELFF,TGTGCCAGCCGGCCAAGCGGGATATACACCGGGGAGCTGTTTTTT
.,TRBJ1-2,TRBV18,few,CASSPTKGEKDYTF,TGTGCCAGCTCACCTACCAAGGGGGAAAAAGACTACACCTTC
.,TRBJ1-1,TRBV5-6,once,CASGETGGRIEAFF,TGTGCCAGCGGGGAGACAGGCGGCCGGATTGAAGCTTTCTTT
.,TRBJ2-3,TRBV5-1,.,CASSLVLGGDTQYF,TGCGCCAGCAGCTTGGTACTAGGGGGAGATACGCAGTATTTT
TRBD1,TRBJ1-2,TRBV10-2,.,CASSGALQGAGYGYTF,TGCGCCAGCAGTGGGGCCCTACAGGGGGCTGGCTATGGCTACACCTTC
TRBD1,TRBJ2-6,TRBV30,once,CAWSYTGQGIKGANVLTF,TGTGCCTGGAGTTATACGGGACAGGGAATTAAAGGGGCCAACGTCCTGACTTTC
.,TRBJ2-1,TRBV15,.,CATSRANNEQFF,TGTGCCACCAGCAGAGCCAACAATGAGCAGTTCTTC
TRBD1,TRBJ2-1,TRBV6-7,.,CAAREQGSYNEQFF,TGTGCCGCGAGAGAACAGGGGTCCTACAATGAGCAGTTCTTC
TRBD2,TRBJ2-5,TRBV15,.,CATSRIQLAGGRETQYF,TGTGCCACCAGCAGAATACAGCTAGCGGGGGGGCGGGAGACCCAGTACTTC